The rows below give T cell receptor beta chains drawn from one sample of a study of T cells in Graves' hyperthyroidism and ophthalmopathy. TCRdb analysed the multiplex PCR reads with MiXCR anew, one entry per CDR3 protein. The data contain about 640,000 distinct CDR3 sequences, 20% to 25% of them singletons. Sequencing used blood. The receptors here all came from a man aged 30 to 45 with Graves' ophthalmopathy. Each CDR3 is given with its conserved first and last residue. Fields, in order: V gene, D gene, clone size, J gene, CDR3 protein, CDR3 DNA. A D gene is named only where the DNA matches it firmly. Clone sizes are given selectively: once, few, many, or a class where the clone is expanded.

v_call: TRBV25-1
d_call: TRBD2
clone_size: .
j_call: TRBJ2-7
cdr3_aa: CASRGGELAGGGRSAYEQYF
cdr3_nt: TGTGCCAGCAGAGGGGGAGAACTAGCGGGAGGAGGACGGTCGGCCTACGAGCAGTACTTC

v_call: TRBV6-1
d_call: .
clone_size: .
j_call: TRBJ1-3
cdr3_aa: CASSLGPGNTIYF
cdr3_nt: TGTGCCAGCAGTTTGGGACCTGGAAACACCATATATTTT

v_call: TRBV10-2
d_call: TRBD1
clone_size: .
j_call: TRBJ2-3
cdr3_aa: CASSELETGRKDTQYF
cdr3_nt: TGCGCCAGCAGTGAGTTAGAGACAGGGAGAAAAGATACGCAGTATTTT

v_call: TRBV29-1
d_call: .
clone_size: .
j_call: TRBJ2-7
cdr3_aa: CSYKVDYEQYF
cdr3_nt: TGCAGCTACAAGGTAGACTACGAGCAGTACTTC

v_call: TRBV12-3/TRBV12-4
d_call: TRBD1
clone_size: many
j_call: TRBJ1-4
cdr3_aa: CASSPRQGALNEKLFF
cdr3_nt: TGTGCCAGCAGTCCGAGACAGGGGGCGTTAAATGAAAAACTGTTTTTT

v_call: TRBV7-9
d_call: TRBD2
clone_size: .
j_call: TRBJ2-7
cdr3_aa: CASSSESGSHYEQYF
cdr3_nt: TGTGCCAGCAGTTCAGAAAGCGGGAGTCATTACGAGCAGTACTTC

v_call: TRBV27
d_call: TRBD2
clone_size: .
j_call: TRBJ2-7
cdr3_aa: CASSLLSGSPYEQYF
cdr3_nt: TGTGCCAGCAGTTTACTTAGCGGGAGTCCCTACGAGCAGTACTTC

v_call: TRBV28
d_call: .
clone_size: many
j_call: TRBJ2-7
cdr3_aa: CASSGWDEQYF
cdr3_nt: TGTGCCAGCAGTGGGTGGGACGAGCAGTACTTC

v_call: TRBV3-1
d_call: .
clone_size: many
j_call: TRBJ1-5
cdr3_aa: CASSQESGFGHQPQHF
cdr3_nt: TGTGCCAGCAGCCAAGAATCCGGCTTTGGGCATCAGCCCCAGCATTTT

v_call: TRBV27
d_call: .
clone_size: .
j_call: TRBJ1-1
cdr3_aa: CASRLGGANTEAFF
cdr3_nt: TGTGCCAGCAGACTGGGGGGAGCGAACACTGAAGCTTTCTTT

v_call: TRBV2
d_call: .
clone_size: many
j_call: TRBJ1-1
cdr3_aa: CASSVKRQQLEAFF
cdr3_nt: TGTGCCAGCAGTGTTAAGAGACAGCAGCTTGAAGCTTTCTTT

v_call: TRBV2
d_call: TRBD1
clone_size: many
j_call: TRBJ1-1
cdr3_aa: CASSESGTGGGTEAFF
cdr3_nt: TGTGCCAGCAGCGAATCCGGGACAGGGGGGGGAACTGAAGCTTTCTTT

v_call: TRBV6-1
d_call: .
clone_size: few
j_call: TRBJ1-5
cdr3_aa: CASSEHSGSNQPQHF
cdr3_nt: TGTGCCAGCAGTGAACACTCAGGGTCTAATCAGCCCCAGCATTTT

v_call: TRBV6-1
d_call: TRBD1
clone_size: many
j_call: TRBJ1-1
cdr3_aa: CASSEAPGGPEAFF
cdr3_nt: TGTGCCAGCAGTGAAGCGCCAGGGGGACCTGAAGCTTTCTTT

v_call: TRBV30
d_call: TRBD1
clone_size: few
j_call: TRBJ2-3
cdr3_aa: CAWSAGQARGADTQYF
cdr3_nt: TGTGCCTGGAGTGCCGGACAGGCTAGAGGGGCAGATACGCAGTATTTT

v_call: TRBV11-2
d_call: TRBD1
clone_size: many
j_call: TRBJ2-7
cdr3_aa: CASSRGTGETPSYEQYF
cdr3_nt: TGTGCCAGCAGCCGTGGGACAGGGGAAACCCCCTCCTACGAGCAGTACTTC

v_call: TRBV4-1
d_call: .
clone_size: many
j_call: TRBJ1-5
cdr3_aa: CASSQGRNQPQHF
cdr3_nt: TGCGCCAGCAGCCAAGGACGCAATCAGCCCCAGCATTTT

v_call: TRBV20-1
d_call: TRBD2
clone_size: few
j_call: TRBJ2-5
cdr3_aa: CSAVGAGTSLETQYF
cdr3_nt: TGCAGTGCTGTGGGGGCCGGGACTAGCTTAGAGACCCAGTACTTC

v_call: TRBV20-1
d_call: TRBD1
clone_size: many
j_call: TRBJ1-1
cdr3_aa: CSARDLTGGTEAFF
cdr3_nt: TGCAGTGCTAGAGACCTGACAGGGGGGACTGAAGCTTTCTTT

v_call: TRBV7-9
d_call: TRBD2
clone_size: many
j_call: TRBJ2-5
cdr3_aa: CASSALGTSGRRETQYF
cdr3_nt: TGTGCCAGCAGCGCGCTGGGGACTAGCGGGAGAAGGGAGACCCAGTACTTC

v_call: TRBV27
d_call: .
clone_size: .
j_call: TRBJ1-2
cdr3_aa: CASSLSLLSYGYTF
cdr3_nt: TGTGCCAGCAGTTTATCCCTCTTATCCTATGGCTACACCTTC

v_call: TRBV6-5
d_call: .
clone_size: few
j_call: TRBJ2-7
cdr3_aa: CASSYSRRGSYEQYF
cdr3_nt: TGTGCCAGCAGTTACTCCCGGAGGGGGAGCTACGAGCAGTACTTC

v_call: TRBV3-1
d_call: .
clone_size: .
j_call: TRBJ1-4
cdr3_aa: CASSQATGTRSGEKLFF
cdr3_nt: TGTGCCAGCAGCCAAGCCACCGGGACAAGAAGCGGAGAAAAACTGTTTTTT

v_call: TRBV11-2
d_call: TRBD1
clone_size: few
j_call: TRBJ2-7
cdr3_aa: CASSQYHVRQGAGVGYEQYF
cdr3_nt: TGTGCCAGCAGCCAATACCACGTCCGCCAGGGGGCAGGAGTAGGGTACGAGCAGTACTTC